This T cell receptor beta chain came from a study of T cells in Graves' hyperthyroidism and ophthalmopathy. Whole-study findings and limits: A 13 V-J signature model discriminated ophthalmopathy versus stable hyperthyroidism.

It was RNA transcripts that yielded the amplified TCR beta CDR3 regions. HTBI primers were the set used in a first-round RT-PCR of the TCR CDR3. Via MiXCR, TCRdb re-called the multiplex PCR reads, giving one row per CDR3 protein. Here the sample spans almost 600,000 distinct CDR3 sequences, 11% to 15% being singletons. This clonotype was counted between two and nine times. Its cognate antigen is unknown. The germline V and J ends were trimmed by 3 bases and 0 bases, with 6 bases remaining between them. This CDR3 spans 15 amino acids. Germline CDR1 is SGHTA and CDR2 is FQGTGA. The chain employs TRBV7-3 and TRBJ2-6, with D uncertain. The sample was blood. The TCR originated in a woman aged 25 to 39 with Graves' hyperthyroidism that later progressed to Graves' ophthalmopathy. DNA for the CDR3: TGTGCCAGCAGCTTCGACGGCTCTGGGGCCAACGTCCTGACTTTC. Its protein is CASSFDGSGANVLTF. The variable domain in full, with the rest retrieved from reference TRBV7-3 and TRBJ2-6, is GAGVSQTPSNKVTEKGKYVELRCDPISGHTALYWYRQSLGQGPEFLIYFQGTGAADDSGLPNDRFFAVRPEGSVSTLKIQRTERGDSAVYLCASSFDGSGANVLTFGAGSRLTVL.